This T cell receptor (beta chain) was recorded in a study of vaccination effects on CD4 cells after COVID-19. Study-level information: Peptide-pool stimulation followed by sequencing identified expanded antigen-specific CD4+ clonotypes in the ViraFEST assay. Following the second dose by a median of 72 days, the post-vaccine samples were obtained. General study results and limits: Marked clonal contraction was seen in infection- and vaccine-induced clones late after vaccination.

Of note for this clone: Its antigen is not known.

Generated by immunoSEQ multiplex PCR, the TCRdb table keeps only in-frame clones and is missing some. The sample yields about 45,000 clones, around 70% seen once. With around ten days of culture completed, CD4+ T cells were isolated. Each participant received a vaccine that was either BNT162b2 or mRNA-1273, given as two doses. IL-2 medium took the place of half the medium on both days 3 and 7. This CDR3 region has 13 residues. Trimming cost V 3 bases and J 6 bases, with 10 bases left between them. The germline V gene encodes CDR1 SGHNT and CDR2 YENEEA. Sequencing used CD4+ T cells from PBMCs cultured without peptide, obtained after COVID-19 vaccination. This sequence joins TRBV11-3 and TRBJ2-3, with D hard to call. The receptor comes from a human donor who received a COVID-19 vaccine. This chain's CDR3 is CASSFTEADTQYF. The CDR3 DNA follows: TGTGCCAGCAGCTTCACCGAAGCTGATACGCAGTATTTT.